This T cell receptor beta chain stems from a study of CD8+ T cells in alopecia areata. Across the study: Patients in the treated group were given tofacitinib by mouth, 5 to 10 mg twice a day. Broader study findings: Scalp repertoires also include resident alphabeta T cells from normal skin. Clonality was higher in lesional than normal scalp, especially in alopecia totalis/universalis.

The treatment is: oral pan-JAK inhibitor, 5-10 mg twice daily. As part of sample collection, lesional scalp punch biopsies and peripheral blood were taken from alopecia areata patients. Extracted RNA was reverse transcribed into cDNA, the sequencing template. Using immunoSEQ multiplex PCR, the repertoire was profiled, and TCRdb retains in-frame clones only, with some absent. The data hold around 100,000 clones, with under 60% observed a single time. Turning to this clone: Antigen specificity is unknown.

The CDR3 extends over 14 amino acids. Germline CDR1 reads SNHLY; CDR2 reads FYNNEI. Trimming pared 6 bases from V and 2 bases from J, leaving 14 bases between. The sequence was collected from a human donor with alopecia areata. Sequenced here: CD8+ T cells sorted from blood, sampled at week 24, from a patient treated with tofacitinib. The chain carries TRBV2 and TRBJ2-7, with D perhaps TRBD1 (6 bases). As DNA, the CDR3 is TGTGCCAGCAGGGTATGGGGGCACCCCTACGAGCAGTACTTC. Residues: CASRVWGHPYEQYF.